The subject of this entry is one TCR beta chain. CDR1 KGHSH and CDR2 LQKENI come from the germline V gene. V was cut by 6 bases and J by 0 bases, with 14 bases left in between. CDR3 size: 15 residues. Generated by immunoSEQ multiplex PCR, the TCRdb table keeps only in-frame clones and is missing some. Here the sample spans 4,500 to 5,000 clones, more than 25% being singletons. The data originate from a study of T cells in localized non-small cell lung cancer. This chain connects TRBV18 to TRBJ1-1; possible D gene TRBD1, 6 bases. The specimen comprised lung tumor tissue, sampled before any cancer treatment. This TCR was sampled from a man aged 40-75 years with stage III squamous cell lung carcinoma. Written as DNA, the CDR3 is TGTGCCAGCTCGAGGACAGTTAGTATGAACACTGAAGCTTTCTTT. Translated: CASSRTVSMNTEAFF.